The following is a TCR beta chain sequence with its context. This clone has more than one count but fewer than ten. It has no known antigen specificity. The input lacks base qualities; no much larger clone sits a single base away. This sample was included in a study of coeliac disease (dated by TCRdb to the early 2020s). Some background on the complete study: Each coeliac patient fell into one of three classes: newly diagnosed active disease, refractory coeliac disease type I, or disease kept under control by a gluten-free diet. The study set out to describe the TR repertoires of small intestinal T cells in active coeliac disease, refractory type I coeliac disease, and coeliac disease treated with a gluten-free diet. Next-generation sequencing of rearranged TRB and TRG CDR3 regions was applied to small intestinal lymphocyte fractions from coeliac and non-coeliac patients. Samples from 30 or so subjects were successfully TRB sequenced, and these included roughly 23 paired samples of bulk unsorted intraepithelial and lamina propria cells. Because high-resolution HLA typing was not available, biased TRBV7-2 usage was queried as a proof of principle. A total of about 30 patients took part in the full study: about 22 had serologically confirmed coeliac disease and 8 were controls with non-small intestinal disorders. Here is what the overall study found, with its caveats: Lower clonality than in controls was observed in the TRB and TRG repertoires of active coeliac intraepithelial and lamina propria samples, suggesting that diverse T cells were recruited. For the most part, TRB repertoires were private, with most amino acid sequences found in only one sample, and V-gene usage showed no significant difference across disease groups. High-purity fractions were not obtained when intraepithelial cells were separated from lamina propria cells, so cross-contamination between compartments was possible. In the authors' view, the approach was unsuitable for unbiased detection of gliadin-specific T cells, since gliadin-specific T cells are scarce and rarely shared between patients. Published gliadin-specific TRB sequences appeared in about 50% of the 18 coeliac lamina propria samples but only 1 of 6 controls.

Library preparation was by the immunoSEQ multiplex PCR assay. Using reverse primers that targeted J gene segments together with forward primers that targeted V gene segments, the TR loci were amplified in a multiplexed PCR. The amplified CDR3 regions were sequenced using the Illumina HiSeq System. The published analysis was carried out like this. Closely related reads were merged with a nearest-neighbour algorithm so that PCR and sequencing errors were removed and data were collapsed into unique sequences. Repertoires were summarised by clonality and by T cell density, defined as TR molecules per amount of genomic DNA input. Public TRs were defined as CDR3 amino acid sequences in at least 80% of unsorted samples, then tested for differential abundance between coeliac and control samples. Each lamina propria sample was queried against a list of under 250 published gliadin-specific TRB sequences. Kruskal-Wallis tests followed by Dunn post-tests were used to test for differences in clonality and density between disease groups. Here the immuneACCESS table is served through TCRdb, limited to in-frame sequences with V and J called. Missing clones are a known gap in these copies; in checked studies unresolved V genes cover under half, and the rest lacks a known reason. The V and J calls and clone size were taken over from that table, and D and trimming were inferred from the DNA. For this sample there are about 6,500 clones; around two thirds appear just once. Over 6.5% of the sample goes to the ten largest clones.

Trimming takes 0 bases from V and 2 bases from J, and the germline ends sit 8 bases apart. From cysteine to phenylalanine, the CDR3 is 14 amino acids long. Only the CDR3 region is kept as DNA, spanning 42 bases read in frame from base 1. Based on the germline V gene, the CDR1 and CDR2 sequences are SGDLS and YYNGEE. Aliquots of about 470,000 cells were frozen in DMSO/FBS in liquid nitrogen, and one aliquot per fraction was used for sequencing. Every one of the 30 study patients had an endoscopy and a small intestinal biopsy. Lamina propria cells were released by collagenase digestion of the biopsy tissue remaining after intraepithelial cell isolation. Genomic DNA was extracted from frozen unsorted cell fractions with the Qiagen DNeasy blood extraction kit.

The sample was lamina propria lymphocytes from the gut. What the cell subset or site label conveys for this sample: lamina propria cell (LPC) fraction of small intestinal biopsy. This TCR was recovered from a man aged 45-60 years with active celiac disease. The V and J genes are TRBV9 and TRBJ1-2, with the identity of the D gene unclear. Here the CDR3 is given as CASSVGQINYGYTF. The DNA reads TGTGCCAGCAGCGTAGGGCAGATCAACTATGGCTACACCTTC.